This T cell receptor (beta chain) was sequenced in a study of beta chain features in type 1 diabetes. Turning to the study itself: Summed over all samples, the examined sorted cells came to roughly 110 million.

Germline CDR1 SGDLS, CDR2 YYNGEE. V shed 4 bases and J shed 5 bases, with 12 bases lying between them. This CDR3 comprises 14 residues. One heparinised draw of blood, averaging around 100 mL, came from each donor. Isolation of CD4+ naive, central memory, regulatory and stem cell-like memory cells was achieved by sorting via CD45RO/CCR7/CD25/CD127/CD95/CD27. Of the isolated RNA, all was reverse transcribed, and so the sequenced material was expressed TCRB transcripts. TCRdb's copy holds only in-frame clones and misses some; the assay was immunoSEQ multiplex PCR. The top ten hold about 0.016% of the sample, which has around 250,000 clones, roughly an eighth seen once. The sample holds a few counts of this clone. The target antigen is unknown. Whole-study findings and limits: More deletions and fewer insertions at VDJ junctions were found in patients with type 1 diabetes. All four CD4+ subsets from Type 1 diabetes patients carried moderately but significantly shorter TCRB CDR3s.

This clonotype originated in a young man with type 1 diabetes. The rearrangement joins TRBV9 to TRBJ2-2, with D possibly matching TRBD1 (6 bases). The sample consisted of naive CD4+ T cells from blood. The CDR3 DNA reads as TGTGCCAGCAGCACTTCCAGGGGAACCGGGGAGCTGTTTTTT. This translates into CASSTSRGTGELFF.